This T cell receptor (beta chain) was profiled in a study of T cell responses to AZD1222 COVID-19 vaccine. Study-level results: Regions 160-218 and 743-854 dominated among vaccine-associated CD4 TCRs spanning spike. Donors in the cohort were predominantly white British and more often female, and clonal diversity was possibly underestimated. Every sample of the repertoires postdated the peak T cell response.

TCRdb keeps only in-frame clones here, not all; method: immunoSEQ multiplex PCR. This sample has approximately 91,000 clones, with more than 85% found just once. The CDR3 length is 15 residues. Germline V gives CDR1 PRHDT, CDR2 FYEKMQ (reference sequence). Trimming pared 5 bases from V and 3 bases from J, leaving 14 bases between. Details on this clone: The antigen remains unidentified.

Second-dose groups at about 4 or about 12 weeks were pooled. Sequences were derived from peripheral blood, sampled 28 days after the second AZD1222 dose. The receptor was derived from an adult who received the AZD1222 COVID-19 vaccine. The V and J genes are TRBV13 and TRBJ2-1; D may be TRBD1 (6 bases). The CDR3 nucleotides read TGTGCCAGCAGCGTTCGCCCGACAGGCTACAATGAGCAGTTCTTC. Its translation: CASSVRPTGYNEQFF.